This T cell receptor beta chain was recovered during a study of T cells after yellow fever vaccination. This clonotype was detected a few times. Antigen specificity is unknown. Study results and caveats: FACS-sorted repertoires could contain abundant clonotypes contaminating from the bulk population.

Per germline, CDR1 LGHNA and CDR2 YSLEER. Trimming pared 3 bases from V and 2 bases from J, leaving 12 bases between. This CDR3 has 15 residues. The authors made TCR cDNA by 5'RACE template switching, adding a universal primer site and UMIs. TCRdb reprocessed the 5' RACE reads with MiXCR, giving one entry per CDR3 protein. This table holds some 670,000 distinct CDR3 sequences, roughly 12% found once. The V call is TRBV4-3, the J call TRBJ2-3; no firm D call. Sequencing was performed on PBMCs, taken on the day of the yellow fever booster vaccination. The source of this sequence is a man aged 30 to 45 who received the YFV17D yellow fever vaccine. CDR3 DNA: TGCGCCAGCAGCCAGGGATCGATAAACACAGATACGCAGTATTTT. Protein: CASSQGSINTDTQYF.